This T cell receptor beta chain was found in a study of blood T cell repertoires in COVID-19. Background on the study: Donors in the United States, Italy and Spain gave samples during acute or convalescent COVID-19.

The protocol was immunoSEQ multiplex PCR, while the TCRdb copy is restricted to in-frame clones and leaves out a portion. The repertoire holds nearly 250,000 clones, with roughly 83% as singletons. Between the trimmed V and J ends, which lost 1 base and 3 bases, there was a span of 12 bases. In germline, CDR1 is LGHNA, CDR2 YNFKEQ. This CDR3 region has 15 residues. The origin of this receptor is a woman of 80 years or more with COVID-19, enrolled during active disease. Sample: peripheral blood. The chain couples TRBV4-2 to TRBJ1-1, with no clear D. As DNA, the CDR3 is TGTGCCAGCAGCCAAGGTTCGGCAGGCCACACTGAAGCTTTCTTT. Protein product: CASSQGSAGHTEAFF.